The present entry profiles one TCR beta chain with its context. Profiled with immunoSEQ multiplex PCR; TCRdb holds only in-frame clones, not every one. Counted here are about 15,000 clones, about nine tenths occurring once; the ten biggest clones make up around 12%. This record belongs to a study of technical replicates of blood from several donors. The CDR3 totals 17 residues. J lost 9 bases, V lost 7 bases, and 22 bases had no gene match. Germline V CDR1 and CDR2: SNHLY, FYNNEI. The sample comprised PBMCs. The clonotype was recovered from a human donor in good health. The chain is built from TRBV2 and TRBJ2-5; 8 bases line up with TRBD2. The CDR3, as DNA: TGTGCCAGCAACGACCGGGGGGGGGTCCGGGACCGAGGGGCCCAGTACTTC. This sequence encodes CASNDRGGVRDRGAQYF.